This T cell receptor beta chain is drawn from a study of regulatory T cells in long-lasting Graves disease. Study-level findings and limits: TCR diversity was lower in persistent Graves' patients than in newly diagnosed ones. Under persistent disease, TRBV28, TRBJ1-2 and TRBJ2-5 were used preferentially.

For this clonotype: Its antigen remains unknown.

Time point defined: persistent/refractory GD, antithyroid drugs over 5 years with positive TRAb. PBMC RNA served as the TCR library source. V was cut by 2 bases and J by 5 bases, with 13 bases left in between. This CDR3 region has 15 residues. Germline lookup yields CDR1 MNHEY and CDR2 SVGAGI. Arm-PCR of CDR3 regions with iRepertoire HTBI primers generated TCR beta libraries. TCRdb redid the calling of the multiplex PCR reads with MiXCR, one entry per CDR3 protein. The table shows 400,000 to 500,000 distinct CDR3 sequences, with roughly a fifth occurring only once. This sequence was found in a female donor with Graves disease. The sample consisted of peripheral blood mononuclear cells (PBMCs), taken when the disease was refractory, from a patient treated with antithyroid drugs. V and J are TRBV6-5 and TRBJ1-5; no firm D call. The CDR3 region has the DNA TGTGCCAGCAGTTACCCGGGGAAAGGAGATCAGCCCCAGCATTTT. Translation: CASSYPGKGDQPQHF.